This T cell receptor (beta chain) was documented in a study of tumor-infiltrating lymphocytes in primary liver carcinoma. About the study: Primary liver carcinoma in the patients was surgically resected. Patients, male and female, were 30 to 69 years old. Sample yields, roughly 3.65 to 8 million productive TCRbeta reads, were similar across the tissue types.

This clonotype was counted between two and nine times. What it binds is not known. In addition to blood RNA drawn from unsorted whole blood, germline DNA was extracted. Total RNA (around 500 ng) served as template for TCR beta cDNA synthesis primed by a constant-region primer. Sequencing libraries for TCR beta derived from three nested multiplex PCR rounds that used slightly modified ARM-PCR. TCRdb recomputed calls from the multiplex PCR reads with MiXCR, one row per CDR3 protein. The sample has about 310,000 distinct CDR3 sequences, less than 75% seen once. Study observations and caveats: Compared with tumor region pairs, tumor-adjacent and tumor-blood pairs overlapped less.

Sequenced input: peripheral blood. The clonotype comes from a man in his forties with primary liver carcinoma and hepatitis B virus infection.

CDR3 in DNA: TGTGCCAGCAGCCCGGAGTCGGGCCTCTGGAATGAGCAGTTCTTC. Its protein is CASSPESGLWNEQFF. The chain links TRBV5-5 to TRBJ2-1; D remains unclear. V was trimmed by 4 bases and J by 7 bases, leaving 18 bases between them. CDR1 is SGHKS and CDR2 is YYEKEE in the germline V gene (reference sequence). The CDR3 spans 15 residues.